This T cell receptor beta chain was recovered during a study of blood T cell repertoires in COVID-19. Study at large: The United States, Italy and Spain supplied acute and convalescent COVID-19 samples. T cells, B-cell-depleted T cells, or PBMCs supplied cDNA or gDNA.

Repertoires were generated with immunoSEQ multiplex PCR, while TCRdb's copy carries only in-frame clones and drops some. The sample has some 73,000 clones, 70% to 85% seen once. Sequences were obtained from peripheral blood. This receptor was identified in a woman in her sixties or seventies with acute or convalescent COVID-19.

The DNA of the CDR3 is TGTGCCAGCAGCGTAGCCCCCCAGGGCGAACAGCCCCAGCATTTT. The encoded protein is CASSVAPQGEQPQHF. J is TRBJ1-5 and V is TRBV9, with a possible D match to TRBD1 (5 bases). Germline V lookup: CDR1 SGDLS, CDR2 YYNGEE. The CDR3 is 15 amino acids. V gave up 0 bases and J gave up 7 bases, with 14 bases separating them.